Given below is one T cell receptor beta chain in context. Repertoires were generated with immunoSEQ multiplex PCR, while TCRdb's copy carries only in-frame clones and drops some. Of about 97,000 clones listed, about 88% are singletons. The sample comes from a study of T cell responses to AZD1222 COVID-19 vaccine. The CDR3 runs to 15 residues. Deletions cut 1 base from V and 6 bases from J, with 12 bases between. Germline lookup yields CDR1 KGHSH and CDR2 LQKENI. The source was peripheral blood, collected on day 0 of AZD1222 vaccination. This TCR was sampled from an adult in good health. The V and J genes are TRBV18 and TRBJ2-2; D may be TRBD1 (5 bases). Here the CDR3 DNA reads TGTGCCAGCTCACCACGGCAGGGAATCGCCGGGGAGCTGTTTTTT. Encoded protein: CASSPRQGIAGELFF.